Each of the 17 T cell receptor beta chains below was sequenced from the same sample in a study of blood T cell repertoires in COVID-19. TCRdb keeps only in-frame clones here, not all; method: immunoSEQ multiplex PCR. The sample has 87,000 or so clones, about 87% seen once. Material: peripheral blood. The receptors originated from a man at least 80 years old with acute or convalescent COVID-19.

This chain joins TRBV5-1 and TRBJ2-5, with 12 bases that match TRBD1. Germline values: CDR1 SGHRS, CDR2 YFSETQ. The CDR3 loop spans 15 amino acids. V lost 4 bases and J lost 5; bases outside the gene matches: 6. CDR3 in amino acids: CASSGGTGGLETQYF. Here the CDR3 DNA reads TGCGCCAGCAGCGGAGGGACAGGGGGCTTGGAGACCCAGTACTTC. The full variable domain, completed using reference TRBV5-1 and TRBJ2-5, is KAGVTQTPRYLIKTRGQQVTLSCSPISGHRSVSWYQQTPGQGLQFLFEYFSETQRNKGNFPGRFSGRQFSNSRSEMNVSTLELGDSALYLCASSGGTGGLETQYFGPGTRLLVL.

The V gene is TRBV19, the J gene TRBJ1-2, with a tentative D call TRBD1 (6 bases). This CDR3 region has 14 residues. V dropped 7 bases and J dropped 0 bases, with 12 bases sitting between them. Per germline, CDR1 LNHDA and CDR2 SQIVND (reference sequence). Here the CDR3 DNA reads TGTGCCAGTAAAATAGGACAGCCTAACTATGGCTACACCTTC. It specifies CASKIGQPNYGYTF.

This chain uses TRBV2 with TRBJ1-5, with D perhaps matching TRBD1 (6 bases). The CDR3 sequence is 15 residues long. V gave up 5 bases and J gave up 0 bases, with 11 bases separating them. Germline V gives CDR1 SNHLY, CDR2 FYNNEI. CDR3 nucleotides: TGTGCCAGCAGTTTGGACAGTTATAGCAATCAGCCCCAGCATTTT. As protein: CASSLDSYSNQPQHF.

J is TRBJ1-3 and V is TRBV9; TRBD1 is a possible D gene (5 bases). CDR1 and CDR2 from the germline V gene are SGDLS and YYNGEE. Trimming removed 3 bases at V and 4 bases at J, with 11 bases between. The CDR3 extends over 14 amino acids. CDR3 protein: CASSATGSGNTIYF. Written as DNA, the CDR3 is TGTGCCAGCAGCGCCACAGGTTCGGGAAACACCATATATTTT. The variable domain in full, with the rest retrieved from reference TRBV9 and TRBJ1-3, is DSGVTQTPKHLITATGQRVTLRCSPRSGDLSVYWYQQSLDQGLQFLIQYYNGEERAKGNILERFSAQQFPDLHSELNLSSLELGDSALYFCASSATGSGNTIYFGEGSWLTVV.

The chain joins TRBV6-1 to TRBJ1-4; TRBD1 matches at 9 bases. CDR1 and CDR2 (germline): MNHNS, SASEGT. The CDR3 consists of 13 residues. V lost 2 bases and J lost 12; bases outside the gene matches: 4. DNA of the CDR3: TGTGCCAGCAGTGAATTTTGGGACAGGGAACTGTTTTTT. Translating it yields CASSEFWDRELFF.

The chain joins TRBV29-1 to TRBJ1-1, with 9 nucleotides matching TRBD1. The CDR3 totals 11 residues. CDR1 and CDR2 from the germline V gene are SQVTM and ANQGSEA. The V gene end was trimmed by 6 bases and the J gene end by 10 bases; junction bases not matched to a gene: 6. The CDR3 DNA is TGCAGCGTCGTATCGGGACAGGGAGCTTTCTTT. It specifies CSVVSGQGAFF.

A few counts support this clone. The V and J genes are TRBV18 and TRBJ1-6; D perhaps matches TRBD1 (5 bases). Germline V lookup: CDR1 KGHSH, CDR2 LQKENI. Trimming took 3 bases from V and 5 from J, leaving 17 bases between them. The CDR3 spans 17 residues. The CDR3 here is CASSPGLQGENNSPLHF. The CDR3 DNA follows: TGTGCCAGCTCACCGGGACTCCAGGGTGAGAATAATTCACCCCTCCACTTT. The full variable domain, completed using reference TRBV18 and TRBJ1-6, is NAGVMQNPRHLVRRRGQEARLRCSPMKGHSHVYWYRQLPEEGLKFMVYLQKENIIDESGMPKERFSAEFPKEGPSILRIQQVVRGDSAAYFCASSPGLQGENNSPLHFGNGTRLTVT.

J is TRBJ2-3 and V is TRBV7-3, with a weak D call TRBD2 (5 bases). From germline, CDR1 is SGHTA and CDR2 FQGTGA. The CDR3 spans 13 residues. Trimming cost V 6 bases and J 4 bases, with 11 bases left between them. CDR3 coding DNA: TGTGCCAGCAGGAGGGATTTGTCAGATACGCAGTATTTT. Residues: CASRRDLSDTQYF. Combining the CDR3 with reference TRBV7-3 and TRBJ2-3 gives the whole variable domain GAGVSQTPSNKVTEKGKYVELRCDPISGHTALYWYRQSLGQGPEFLIYFQGTGAADDSGLPNDRFFAVRPEGSVSTLKIQRTERGDSAVYLCASRRDLSDTQYFGPGTRLTVL.

J is TRBJ2-1 and V is TRBV19, with D maybe TRBD2 (6 bases). With 1 base removed from V and 5 bases from J, the gap between germline ends came to 15 bases. Germline V gene lookup returns CDR1 LNHDA and CDR2 SQIVND (reference sequence). The CDR3 runs 16 residues. The DNA of the CDR3 is TGTGCCAGTAGTATAGCTATGACTAGTAAAGACAATGAGCAGTTCTTC. It encodes CASSIAMTSKDNEQFF.

V gene TRBV6-2 or TRBV6-3 combines with J gene TRBJ2-5, with D unresolved. CDR1 and CDR2 (germline): MNHEY, SVGEGT. This CDR3 has 12 residues. The V end lost 6 bases, the J end lost 6 bases, and 11 bases lay between the germline ends. As DNA, the CDR3 is TGTGCCAGCAGCCCAGGCGGTCAGACCCAGTACTTC. Translating gives CASSPGGQTQYF.

The V gene is TRBV27, the J gene TRBJ1-6, with D perhaps TRBD1 (6 bases). CDR1 MNHEY and CDR2 SMNVEV come from the germline V gene (reference sequence). Trimming stripped 5 bases from V and 10 bases from J, with 18 bases between. This CDR3 has 15 amino acids. CDR3 nucleotide sequence: TGTGCCAGCAGTCTCCTAACTACCAGGGGCTCACCCCTCCACTTT. Protein: CASSLLTTRGSPLHF.

V usage is TRBV25-1 and J usage is TRBJ2-5; TRBD2 matches 14 bases. Unmatched junction bases numbered 1, after V lost 5 bases and J lost 2 bases. This CDR3 has 15 amino acids. In germline, CDR1 is MGHDK, CDR2 SYGVNS. The CDR3: CASSRLAGGQETQYF. CDR3 in DNA: TGTGCCAGCAGTCGACTAGCGGGAGGGCAAGAGACCCAGTACTTC.

The V gene is TRBV29-1, the J gene TRBJ2-7; 9 bases align to TRBD1. The CDR3 consists of 13 residues. Germline lookup yields CDR1 SQVTM and CDR2 ANQGSEA. V trimming: 5 bases; J trimming: 2 bases; junction bases outside the gene matches: 4. The CDR3 DNA reads as TGCAGCGTTCGAGGGACAGGGCCCTACGAGCAGTACTTC. Encoded protein: CSVRGTGPYEQYF.

CDR3 bases: TGTGCCAGCAGGCAGACTCATAATGAGCAGTTCTTC. Translated, it gives CASRQTHNEQFF. The chain employs TRBV2 and TRBJ2-1; D is unclear. CDR3 length equals 12 residues. The V gene's germline CDR1 is SNHLY and CDR2 FYNNEI. V shed 6 bases and J shed 7 bases, with 10 bases lying between them.

The chain links TRBV6-1 to TRBJ1-2; 7 nucleotides agree with TRBD1. The junction had 14 bases not matched to a gene; V was cut back by 3 bases and J by 7 bases. Germline CDR1 and CDR2: MNHNS and SASEGT. The CDR3 consists of 16 residues. The CDR3 is CASSDRTGGGPFGYTF. For the CDR3, the DNA is TGTGCCAGCAGTGACCGGACCGGAGGGGGCCCCTTTGGCTACACCTTC.

The gene calls are TRBV7-2 and TRBJ2-1; 7 positions match TRBD2. Germline CDR1 is SGHTA and CDR2 is FQGNSA. J gave up 0 bases and V 5 bases, and 7 bases lay outside the gene matches. The CDR3 runs to 16 residues. The CDR3, as DNA: TGTGCCAGCAGCCCCTTAGCGGGCCCCTCCTACAATGAGCAGTTCTTC. This gives the protein CASSPLAGPSYNEQFF.

V usage is TRBV7-2 and J usage is TRBJ1-4; tentative D call: TRBD1 (6 bases). Germline V gene lookup returns CDR1 SGHTA and CDR2 FQGNSA. The CDR3 has 14 amino acids. V was trimmed by 3 bases and J by 8 bases, leaving 13 bases between them. The CDR3 is CASSFTGLREKLFF. CDR3 in DNA: TGTGCCAGCAGCTTTACAGGGCTTCGGGAAAAACTGTTTTTT.